This T cell receptor beta chain is from a study of T cell repertoires in aging, cancer and after chemotherapy. Across the study: The whole study produced a dataset of some 10 million TCR reads.

The length of the CDR3 is 15 residues. Per germline, CDR1 MNHEY and CDR2 SMNVEV (reference sequence). The junction had 9 bases not matched to a gene; V was cut back by 5 bases and J by 4 bases. The study's findings and limits: Immunological memory after chemotherapy cannot be judged from the repertoire data. Thymic emigration or peripheral T cell expansion may be impaired by lymphoid organ infiltration in hematological cancer. In cancer patients, declining TCR diversity with age involved lost richness and lost evenness.

Rearranged V-D-J TRB sequences were amplified with a mixed TRB-A/B primer pool. A single record per CDR3 protein comes from TCRdb applying MiXCR to the multiplex PCR reads. The table records over 2,000 distinct CDR3 sequences, about 34% of them present only once. Peripheral blood genomic DNA, not sorted cells or RNA, was the template. Remarks on this clonotype: The antigen remains unidentified. This may be a read error, as it is one base from a much larger clone.

The gene calls are TRBV27 and TRBJ2-5; 8 positions match TRBD1. Sequenced sample: blood. This receptor was identified in a human donor with a blood cancer. This CDR3 is CASSQAATGGETQYF. The CDR3 region has the DNA TGTGCCAGCAGTCAGGCGGCCACAGGGGGAGAGACCCAGTACTTC.